These T cell receptor beta chains were read from a single sample in a study of cytomegalovirus exposure and HLA in healthy donors. Measured with immunoSEQ multiplex PCR; TCRdb has only the in-frame clones, and not every one. The table has 150,000 to 200,000 clones, around four fifths seen once; the top ten hold roughly 4.5%. Sequenced input: PBMCs. The receptors here all came from a man aged 45-60 years in good health and CMV-seropositive. Each CDR3 is given without its conserved first and last residue. Each record gives: J gene, V gene, CDR3 protein.

j_call: TRBJ2-1; v_call: TRBV29-1; cdr3_aa: SVEADSYNEQF
j_call: TRBJ2-1; v_call: TRBV7-2; cdr3_aa: ASSRTLEQF
j_call: TRBJ1-1; v_call: TRBV30; cdr3_aa: AWSVRRGMNTEAF
j_call: TRBJ1-5; v_call: TRBV6-5; cdr3_aa: ASSQQGGNQPQH
j_call: TRBJ2-1; v_call: TRBV10-3; cdr3_aa: AISESLAGDNEQF
j_call: TRBJ2-1; v_call: TRBV15; cdr3_aa: ATSRGSAGGLTEQF
j_call: TRBJ1-3; v_call: TRBV5-4; cdr3_aa: ASSSSAGYSGNTIY
j_call: TRBJ1-6; v_call: TRBV2; cdr3_aa: ASNQDRSPLH
j_call: TRBJ1-6; v_call: TRBV6-5; cdr3_aa: ASTRGGVGDSPLH
j_call: TRBJ2-7; v_call: TRBV29-1; cdr3_aa: SVGGGQGYEQY
j_call: TRBJ2-3; v_call: TRBV19; cdr3_aa: ASSIWGITDTQY
j_call: TRBJ2-7; v_call: TRBV7-9; cdr3_aa: ASSPRNYEQY